This entry lists 3 T cell receptor beta chains sequenced from one sample in a study of OX40 agonist ivuxolimab in advanced cancers. TCRdb's copy holds only in-frame clones and misses some; the assay was immunoSEQ multiplex PCR. The data hold 66,000 or so clones, with roughly 85% observed a single time. The sample consisted of CD4+ or CD8+ T cells sorted from blood, taken in a trial of the OX40 agonist ivuxolimab. These receptor sequences come from an adult with an advanced solid tumor such as melanoma, head and neck, liver or kidney cancer.

The chain couples TRBV20-1 to TRBJ2-5; D may be TRBD2 (5 bases). CDR1 and CDR2 from the germline V gene are DFQATT and SNEGSKA (reference sequence). V was pared by 7 bases and J by 1 base, with 7 bases between. The CDR3 totals 11 residues. CDR3 nucleotide sequence: TGCAGTGGGACTGTCCAAGAGACCCAGTACTTC. Its translation: CSGTVQETQYF.

This chain joins TRBV2 and TRBJ1-1; 8 positions match TRBD1. This CDR3 spans 14 amino acids. Germline CDR1 is SNHLY and CDR2 is FYNNEI. The V and J ends lost 2 bases and 4 bases, in that order; junction bases with no gene match: 3. The CDR3 spells CASSERTGSTEAFF. The CDR3 DNA reads as TGTGCCAGCAGTGAAAGGACAGGGAGCACTGAAGCTTTCTTT. Variable domain in full (rest from reference TRBV2 and TRBJ1-1): EPEVTQTPSHQVTQMGQEVILRCVPISNHLYFYWYRQILGQKVEFLVSFYNNEISEKSEIFDDQFSVERPDGSNFTLKIRSTKLEDSAMYFCASSERTGSTEAFFGQGTRLTVV.

V gene TRBV5-1 combines with J gene TRBJ1-2; no reliable D call. Germline V gives CDR1 SGHRS, CDR2 YFSETQ. Trimming left V 5 bases short and J 0 bases short, with 8 bases between. The CDR3 is made up of 13 amino acids. CDR3 nucleotide sequence: TGCGCCAGCAGGGACGGATCTAACTATGGCTACACCTTC. Its protein product is CASRDGSNYGYTF.